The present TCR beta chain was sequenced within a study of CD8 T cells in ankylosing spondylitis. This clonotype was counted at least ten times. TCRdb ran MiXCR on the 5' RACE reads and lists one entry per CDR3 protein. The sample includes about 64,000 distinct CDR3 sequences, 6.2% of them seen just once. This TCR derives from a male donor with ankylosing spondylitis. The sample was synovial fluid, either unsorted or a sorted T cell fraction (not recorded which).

CDR3 amino acids: CSARDWAASYNEQFF. CDR3 coding DNA: TGCAGTGCTAGGGATTGGGCGGCATCCTACAATGAGCAGTTCTTC. This chain links TRBV20-1 with TRBJ2-1; D not certain. The ends were cut back, 3 bases at V and 1 base at J, with 13 bases in the middle. Germline assignment: CDR1 DFQATT and CDR2 SNEGSKA (reference sequence). This CDR3 comprises 15 residues.